The 20 T cell receptor beta chains reported below all come from one sample, sequenced in a study of blood T cell repertoires in COVID-19. The assay was immunoSEQ multiplex PCR, and TCRdb's table has in-frame clones only and misses some. This sample has 150,000 or so clones, with roughly 82% found just once. Sequenced: PBMCs or T cells enriched from blood (not recorded which). The receptor source for this set is a man aged 45-65 years who had recovered from COVID-19.

The chain has TRBV5-4 and TRBJ1-2; 11 nucleotides line up with TRBD1. The CDR3 covers 17 residues. The ends lost 0 bases at V and 4 bases at J; junction bases unmatched: 8. CDR1 and CDR2 (germline): SGHNT, YYREEE (reference sequence). CDR3 sequence: CASSLEPDRGLVYGYTF. DNA for the CDR3: TGTGCCAGCAGCTTGGAACCGGACAGGGGGCTGGTCTATGGCTACACCTTC. The variable domain in full, with the rest retrieved from reference TRBV5-4 and TRBJ1-2, is ETGVTQSPTHLIKTRGQQVTLRCSSQSGHNTVSWYQQALGQGPQFIFQYYREEENGRGNFPPRFSGLQFPNYSSELNVNALELDDSALYLCASSLEPDRGLVYGYTFGSGTRLTVV.

This chain joins TRBV7-2 and TRBJ1-4, with a tentative D call TRBD1 (6 bases). This CDR3 is 14 amino acids long. Germline CDR1 and CDR2: SGHTA and FQGNSA. The V end lost 5 bases, the J end lost 4 bases, and 11 bases lay between the germline ends. For the CDR3, the DNA is TGTGCCAGCAGCCTAAGACAGGTTAATGAAAAACTGTTTTTT. Translated: CASSLRQVNEKLFF.

V usage is TRBV14 and J usage is TRBJ1-1; TRBD1 agrees at 7 bases. V shed 5 bases, J shed 0 bases, and the junction held 9 bases outside the gene matches. CDR3 length: 16 amino acids. Germline-derived CDR1 and CDR2 are SGHDN and FVKESK. CDR3 nucleotides: TGTGCCAGCAGCGGACAGGTGTCGTTCTTGAACACTGAAGCTTTCTTT. Protein sequence: CASSGQVSFLNTEAFF. Complete variable domain (other parts from reference TRBV14 and TRBJ1-1): EAGVTQFPSHSVIEKGQTVTLRCDPISGHDNLYWYRRVMGKEIKFLLHFVKESKQDESGMPNNRFLAERTGGTYSTLKVQPAELEDSGVYFCASSGQVSFLNTEAFFGQGTRLTVV.

A few counts support this clone. V and J are TRBV11-3 and TRBJ1-5; D possibly corresponds to TRBD1 (6 bases). Germline V CDR1 and CDR2: SGHNT, YENEEA. CDR3 length: 15 amino acids. Trimming cost V 2 bases and J 1 base, with 9 bases left between them. CDR3 DNA sequence: TGTGCCAGCAGCTTACCCAGGGGAAGCAATCAGCCCCAGCATTTT. Translating gives CASSLPRGSNQPQHF. The full variable domain, its missing parts supplied by reference TRBV11-3 and TRBJ1-5, is EAGVVQSPRYKIIEKKQPVAFWCNPISGHNTLYWYLQNLGQGPELLIRYENEEAVDDSQLPKDRFSAERLKGVDSTLKIQPAELGDSAVYLCASSLPRGSNQPQHFGDGTRLSIL.

This chain links TRBV7-9 with TRBJ2-7; TRBD1 matches at 9 bases. This CDR3 is built from 14 residues. Germline CDR1 is SEHNR and CDR2 is FQNEAQ (reference sequence). Unmatched junction bases numbered 6, after V lost 4 bases and J lost 5 bases. CDR3 sequence reads: CASSSRTGADEQYF. CDR3 nucleotide sequence: TGTGCCAGCAGCTCGAGGACAGGGGCCGACGAGCAGTACTTC.

This chain connects TRBV9 to TRBJ2-3; 11 bases align to TRBD2. V lost 3 bases, J lost 4 bases, and 4 bases stayed unmatched. The V gene's germline CDR1 is SGDLS and CDR2 YYNGEE. The CDR3 has 15 residues. CDR3 DNA sequence: TGTGCCAGCAGCGAGGGACTAGCGGAATCAGATACGCAGTATTTT. It specifies CASSEGLAESDTQYF.

This sequence joins TRBV19 and TRBJ1-1, with 9 positions matching TRBD1. Germline assignment: CDR1 LNHDA and CDR2 SQIVND (reference sequence). The CDR3 runs to 13 residues. With V trimmed by 6 bases and J by 6 bases, 5 bases remained unmatched. The CDR3 nucleotides read TGTGCCAGTAGATACAGGGGGCTCTCTGAAGCTTTCTTT. Translated: CASRYRGLSEAFF. The full variable domain, its missing parts supplied by reference TRBV19 and TRBJ1-1, is DGGITQSPKYLFRKEGQNVTLSCEQNLNHDAMYWYRQDPGQGLRLIYYSQIVNDFQKGDIAEGYSVSREKKESFPLTVTSAQKNPTAFYLCASRYRGLSEAFFGQGTRLTVV.

The chain is built from TRBV10-3 and TRBJ2-7; TRBD1 might be the D (6 bases). This CDR3 region has 15 residues. Germline V gene lookup returns CDR1 ENHRY and CDR2 SYGVKD. V was cut by 3 bases and J by 4 bases, with 16 bases left in between. CDR3 amino acids: CAISDPQGSVYEQYF. The CDR3 nucleotides read TGTGCCATCAGTGACCCCCAGGGGTCGGTATACGAGCAGTACTTC.

This chain uses TRBV2 with TRBJ1-1; D gene unclear. Trimming took 3 bases from V and 8 from J, leaving 16 bases between them. In germline, CDR1 is SNHLY, CDR2 FYNNEI. The CDR3 contains 14 residues. The CDR3, as DNA: TGTGCCAGCAGTGATGAGTCGGTGGTGGTGGAAGCTTTCTTT. It yields the protein CASSDESVVVEAFF.

V usage is TRBV28 and J usage is TRBJ2-7; D unclear. The V and J ends lost 3 bases and 1 base respectively, with 16 bases between them. CDR3 length equals 16 residues. Germline loops: CDR1 MDHEN, CDR2 SYDVKM. Written as DNA, the CDR3 is TGTGCCAGCAGTTTTAAATCAGGTTTCGCTTCCTACGAGCAGTACTTC. Its translation: CASSFKSGFASYEQYF.

The gene calls are TRBV7-9 and TRBJ1-4, with D possibly matching TRBD1 (5 bases). From germline, CDR1 is SEHNR and CDR2 FQNEAQ (reference sequence). The V and J ends lost 6 bases and 11 bases respectively, with 13 bases between them. The CDR3 has 12 residues. The chain's CDR3 is CASRTTGDKLFF. The CDR3 DNA is TGTGCCAGCAGAACTACAGGAGACAAACTGTTTTTT.

V and J are TRBV21-1 and TRBJ2-3; TRBD2 is taken as the D call from the table, unchecked against the DNA. TRBV21-1 is labeled a pseudogene. This CDR3 comprises 15 residues. The CDR3 nucleotides read TGTGCCAGCAGCAATACTAGCGGATACACAGATACGCAGTATTTT. It is translated as CASSNTSGYTDTQYF.

J is TRBJ1-4 and V is TRBV7-6; D remains ambiguous. Germline loops: CDR1 SGHVS, CDR2 FNYEAQ. Deletions cut 4 bases from V and 0 bases from J, with 9 bases between. The CDR3 length is 15 residues. The CDR3 DNA reads TGTGCCAGCAGCTCTCTAGTGGCAACTAATGAAAAACTGTTTTTT. Translated, it gives CASSSLVATNEKLFF.

The chain combines TRBV7-3 with TRBJ2-1; D possibly corresponds to TRBD1 (6 bases). The CDR3 has 13 amino acids. Germline CDR1 and CDR2: SGHTA and FQGTGA. The ends were cut back, 5 bases at V and 11 bases at J, with 16 bases in the middle. CDR3 DNA sequence: TGTGCCAGCAGCATCGGGGCCGGGACACAGCAGTTCTTC. This translates into CASSIGAGTQQFF.

J is TRBJ2-3 and V is TRBV7-2; the D gene is possibly TRBD1 (6 bases). This CDR3 has 13 amino acids. Trimming left V 5 bases short and J 3 bases short, with 9 bases between. Germline V lookup: CDR1 SGHTA, CDR2 FQGNSA. The CDR3 sequence: CASSRQVTDTQYF. In DNA, the CDR3 is TGTGCCAGCAGCCGACAGGTTACAGATACGCAGTATTTT.

For this clone: This same CDR3 is encoded by further DNA sequences in the sample. The chain employs TRBV5-1 and TRBJ2-3; no definite D call. CDR1 is SGHRS and CDR2 is YFSETQ in the germline V gene. The CDR3 runs to 12 residues. Trimming stripped 3 bases from V and 1 base from J, with 3 bases between. The CDR3 DNA reads as TGCGCCAGCAGCTCCGGCACAGATACGCAGTATTTT. Translated, it gives CASSSGTDTQYF.

The chain joins TRBV28 to TRBJ2-7; 9 nucleotides line up with TRBD1. The germline CDR1 and CDR2 sequences are MDHEN and SYDVKM. V lost 3 bases to trimming and J lost 6 bases; unmatched junction nucleotides: 9. This CDR3 contains 15 residues. For the CDR3, the DNA is TGTGCCAGCAGTTTCGTACAGGGGGCCCTCCGCGAGCAGTACTTC. It is translated as CASSFVQGALREQYF.

The chain has TRBV4-2 and TRBJ1-1; D may be TRBD1 (6 bases). The CDR3 sequence is 16 residues long. Germline V gene data show CDR1 as LGHNA and CDR2 as YNFKEQ. Trimming took 0 bases from V and 4 from J, leaving 15 bases between them. The CDR3 nucleotides read TGTGCCAGCAGCCAAGAGGCAGGGAGGGGGAGCACTGAAGCTTTCTTT. Protein product: CASSQEAGRGSTEAFF.

The rearrangement joins TRBV15 to TRBJ1-5, with 7 bases aligning to TRBD1. The CDR3 is 15 residues long. V lost 2 bases, J lost 7 bases, and 8 bases stayed unmatched. CDR1 and CDR2 (germline): LNHNV, YYDKDF (reference sequence). Here the CDR3 reads CATSRLKGAGQPQHF. The CDR3 region has the DNA TGTGCCACCAGCAGACTGAAGGGGGCTGGCCAGCCCCAGCATTTT.

The CDR3 nucleotides read TGTGCCGTTGGCCGGGACACCTCAGCTCGCACAGATACGCAGTATTTT. Translated: CAVGRDTSARTDTQYF. V gene TRBV24-1 combines with J gene TRBJ2-3, with a weak D call TRBD1 (6 bases). CDR3 length: 16 residues. Trimming cost V 12 bases and J 1 base, with 22 bases left between them. Germline loops: CDR1 KGHDR, CDR2 SFDVKD.